What follows describes a single T cell receptor beta chain. This specimen comes from a study of blood T cell repertoires in COVID-19. Study information: Acute-phase and convalescent COVID-19 samples originated in the United States, Italy and Spain.

Residents of under 25 US areas, aged about 18 to 100 years, made up the participants. Each participant's cohort was designated according to participant-reported clinical history. Assay used: immunoSEQ multiplex PCR; TCRdb lists only in-frame clones, some missing. This table holds around 170,000 clones, around 80% found once. The sample comprised PBMCs or T cells enriched from blood (not recorded which). The TCR originated in a man aged 45-60 years who had recovered from COVID-19.

CDR3 nucleotide sequence: TGCGCCAGCAGCTCTTCCACTGAAGCTTTCTTT. This translates into CASSSSTEAFF. The rearrangement links TRBV5-1 to TRBJ1-1, with unresolved D. Germline assignment: CDR1 SGHRS and CDR2 YFSETQ. This CDR3 contains 11 residues. The V gene lost 3 bases and the J gene lost 4 bases, with 4 bases spanning the gap. The entire variable domain, with the rest obtained from reference TRBV5-1 and TRBJ1-1, is as follows: KAGVTQTPRYLIKTRGQQVTLSCSPISGHRSVSWYQQTPGQGLQFLFEYFSETQRNKGNFPGRFSGRQFSNSRSEMNVSTLELGDSALYLCASSSSTEAFFGQGTRLTVV.